The subject of this entry is one TCR beta chain. The data originate from a study of blood T cell repertoires in COVID-19. Study-level information: Acute and convalescent COVID-19 samples came from the United States, Italy and Spain. T cells, B-cell-depleted T cells, or PBMCs provided the cDNA or gDNA that served as material.

This CDR3 has 16 residues. Between the trimmed V and J ends, which lost 5 bases and 0 bases, there was a span of 17 bases. Germline V gives CDR1 SSHAT, CDR2 FNYEAQ (reference sequence). In the authors' workflow: Estimated nucleated cell counts came from reference gene primer amplification. Profiling relied on immunoSEQ multiplex PCR, and the TCRdb table lists in-frame clones only, not all of them. That table supplies the V and J calls and clone size; D and trimming were determined from the DNA. The data hold a few hundred thousand clones, with roughly 90% observed a single time. The sequence derives from a man aged 18 to 30 who had recovered from COVID-19. The rearrangement joins TRBV7-7 to TRBJ2-7; no reliable D call. Sequencing was done on a sample of peripheral blood. As DNA, the CDR3 is TGTGCCAGCAGCCAAATCGCGGCTACATTCTCCTACGAGCAGTACTTC. The encoded protein is CASSQIAATFSYEQYF.